One sample yielded the 25 T cell receptor beta chains listed below, sequenced in a study of T-cell memory formation after mild COVID-19. From the 5' RACE reads, TCRdb called clonotypes with MiXCR, one entry per CDR3 protein. The data contain 530,000 or so distinct CDR3 sequences, roughly 17% of them singletons. What was sequenced was PBMCs or a T cell subset sorted from them (not recorded which). These receptors came from an adult woman who had mild COVID-19 (a few samples of this study predate the infection). Cell type and time point are not known.

In its sample, this clonotype was seen a few times. An end of the junction differs from the germline gene, which may be a read error. The chain carries TRBV7-7 and TRBJ1-6; no definite D call. Germline CDR1 is SSHAT and CDR2 is FNYEAQ (reference sequence). The CDR3 length is 12 residues. The CDR3 sequence is CASSLNSSPLHF. The CDR3 nucleotides are TGTGCTAGCAGCTTAAACAGTTCACCCCTCCACTTT.

The rearrangement links TRBV11-2 to TRBJ2-1, with a possible D match to TRBD1 (5 bases). Between the trimmed V and J ends, which lost 3 bases and 5 bases, there was a span of 11 bases. Per the germline V gene, CDR1 is SGHAT and CDR2 is FQNNGV. There are 14 residues in the CDR3. The CDR3 DNA reads as TGTGCCAGCAGCTTCAGGGTACAAAACAATGAGCAGTTCTTC. It is translated as CASSFRVQNNEQFF.

V and J are TRBV19 and TRBJ2-7; no clear D gene. The CDR3 is 16 residues long. Between the trimmed V and J ends, which lost 5 bases and 6 bases, there was a span of 23 bases. Germline loops: CDR1 LNHDA, CDR2 SQIVND (reference sequence). CDR3 protein: CASSRSSGEKAPEQYF. Written as DNA, the CDR3 is TGTGCCAGTAGTCGGAGTAGTGGGGAAAAGGCTCCCGAGCAGTACTTC.

V usage is TRBV15 and J usage is TRBJ2-7; D is ambiguous. The CDR3 has 13 residues. Trimming took off 5 bases at V and 1 base at J, with 9 bases between the two ends. CDR1 and CDR2 from the germline V gene are LNHNV and YYDKDF (reference sequence). The CDR3 here is CATSGDWSYEQYF. CDR3 in DNA: TGTGCCACCAGCGGCGACTGGTCCTACGAGCAGTACTTC.

The chain links TRBV12-3 or TRBV12-4 to TRBJ1-1; D perhaps matches TRBD1 (5 bases). V was clipped by 6 bases and J by 1 base, with 18 bases between them. The CDR3 consists of 16 residues. The CDR3 spells CASRPGWSMTNTEAFF. The DNA for the CDR3 is TGTGCCAGCAGACCAGGGTGGTCTATGACGAACACTGAAGCTTTCTTT.

V and J are TRBV6-1 and TRBJ1-4; D is uncertain. Germline CDR1 is MNHNS and CDR2 is SASEGT. Between the trimmed V and J ends, which lost 7 bases and 1 base, there was a span of 10 bases. This CDR3 region has 14 residues. In DNA form, the CDR3 reads TGTGCCAGCAAATCCTTTTTAACTAATGAAAAACTGTTTTTT. Its translation is CASKSFLTNEKLFF.

In this sample, this clonotype turned up a few times. V usage is TRBV7-2 and J usage is TRBJ2-5, with 7 positions matching TRBD1. V lost 5 bases, J lost 5 bases, and 5 bases stayed unmatched. CDR3 size: 13 residues. CDR1 is SGHTA and CDR2 is FQGNSA in the germline V gene. The CDR3, as DNA: TGTGCCAGCAGCACCGACAGGGTTGAGACCCAGTACTTC. Its translation: CASSTDRVETQYF.

V gene TRBV14 combines with J gene TRBJ2-7; D remains unclear. The CDR3 is 13 amino acids. The germline V and J ends were trimmed by 0 bases and 3 bases, with 6 bases remaining between them. Looked up from germline, CDR1 is SGHDN and CDR2 is FVKESK. The chain's CDR3 is CASSQERFYEQYF. The CDR3 DNA is TGTGCCAGCAGCCAAGAGCGGTTCTACGAGCAGTACTTC.

At least ten counts were recorded for this clonotype. The V call is TRBV20-1, the J call TRBJ2-5; D may correspond to TRBD1 or TRBD2 (5 bases each). Between the trimmed V and J ends, which lost 6 bases and 1 base, there was a span of 21 bases. CDR3 length: 16 residues. The germline V gene encodes CDR1 DFQATT and CDR2 SNEGSKA (reference sequence). The CDR3 sequence is CSALGPGATFQETQYF. For the CDR3, the DNA is TGCAGTGCCCTGGGGCCCGGGGCGACCTTCCAAGAGACCCAGTACTTC.

This clonotype came up a few times. The chain couples TRBV7-9 to TRBJ1-5; D is undetermined. This CDR3 comprises 14 residues. With 4 bases removed from V and 3 bases from J, the gap between germline ends came to 10 bases. Germline CDR1 reads SEHNR; CDR2 reads FQNEAQ (reference sequence). The CDR3 DNA follows: TGTGCCAGCAGCTATTCGGGTGCCAATCAGCCCCAGCATTTT. Translated, it gives CASSYSGANQPQHF.

The table lists this clonotype with a few counts. The chain couples TRBV2 to TRBJ2-7; tentatively, D is TRBD2 (5 bases). With 7 bases removed from V and 0 bases from J, the gap between germline ends came to 10 bases. The CDR3 covers 13 residues. Germline assignment: CDR1 SNHLY and CDR2 FYNNEI. CDR3 DNA: TGTGCCAGCATTCGGGAACACTCCTACGAGCAGTACTTC. It translates to CASIREHSYEQYF.

The CDR3: CASSYLAAGGANVLTF. The CDR3 coding sequence is TGTGCCAGCAGCTATCTCGCCGCGGGTGGGGCCAACGTCCTGACTTTC. The J gene is TRBJ2-6, the V gene TRBV7-6; D may be TRBD2 (5 bases). CDR1 is SGHVS, CDR2 FNYEAQ, per germline. The CDR3 is 16 amino acids. V gave up 4 bases and J gave up 3 bases, with 13 bases separating them. The whole variable domain, filled in from reference TRBV7-6 and TRBJ2-6, reads GAGVSQSPRYKVTKRGQDVALRCDPISGHVSLYWYRQALGQGPEFLTYFNYEAQQDKSGLPNDRFSAERPEGSISTLTIQRTEQRDSAMYRCASSYLAAGGANVLTFGAGSRLTVL.

This chain connects TRBV7-2 to TRBJ2-7; the match to TRBD2 covers 9 bases. Germline assignment: CDR1 SGHTA and CDR2 FQGNSA. The CDR3 runs 16 residues. The ends lost 0 bases at V and 7 bases at J; junction bases unmatched: 10. CDR3 sequence reads: CASSLASGGLIFEQYF. The CDR3 DNA is TGTGCCAGCAGCTTAGCTAGCGGGGGCCTGATTTTTGAGCAGTACTTC.

A few counts support this clonotype. This chain uses TRBV7-9 with TRBJ2-7; no reliable D call. Germline loops: CDR1 SEHNR, CDR2 FQNEAQ (reference sequence). The CDR3 length is 12 residues. V was pared by 5 bases and J by 5 bases, with 10 bases between. The CDR3 nucleotides read TGTGCCAGCAGCCCCCTTAGGGACGAGCAGTACTTC. Encoded protein: CASSPLRDEQYF.

This clonotype showed up just a few times. This CDR3 reads CASNHRAEKLFF. CDR3 in DNA: TGTGCCAGCAACCACAGGGCGGAAAAACTGTTTTTT. V gene TRBV11-2 combines with J gene TRBJ1-4, with D tentatively TRBD1 (6 bases). This CDR3 contains 12 residues. The germline V and J ends were trimmed by 7 bases and 8 bases, with 11 bases remaining between them. Germline CDR1 is SGHAT and CDR2 is FQNNGV.

This clonotype was picked up a small number of times. CDR3 in DNA: TGCAGCGTTGAAGTCCCGGGGGGGGGATTCTACGAGCAGTACTTC. Translating gives CSVEVPGGGFYEQYF. This chain uses TRBV29-1 with TRBJ2-7; 8 bases line up with TRBD2. The CDR3 consists of 15 residues. V dropped 1 base and J dropped 3; count of bases not matched to a gene: 8. Germline values: CDR1 SQVTM, CDR2 ANQGSEA.

The V call is TRBV7-9, the J call TRBJ1-1; possibly TRBD1 for D (5 bases). The ends were cut back, 4 bases at V and 3 bases at J, with 15 bases in the middle. The germline CDR1 and CDR2 sequences are SEHNR and FQNEAQ (reference sequence). The CDR3 totals 15 residues. This CDR3 reads CASSSKQGYDTEAFF. CDR3 nucleotides: TGTGCCAGCAGCTCGAAGCAGGGATACGACACTGAAGCTTTCTTT.

This clonotype was counted only a few times. The rearrangement joins TRBV6-2 or TRBV6-3 to TRBJ1-1; weak D call: TRBD1 (6 bases). The CDR3 is 13 amino acids. From germline, CDR1 is MNHEY and CDR2 SVGEGT. The ends were cut back, 8 bases at V and 2 bases at J, with 12 bases in the middle. DNA for the CDR3: TGTGCCAGCCGGGGGGGCATTAACACTGAAGCTTTCTTT. Its translation: CASRGGINTEAFF.

This clonotype was observed a few times. V and J are TRBV6-2 or TRBV6-3 and TRBJ2-1; 10 bases match TRBD1. Trimming at V came to 5 bases and at J to 7 bases, leaving 11 bases not matched to a gene. This CDR3 contains 16 residues. Germline CDR1 MNHEY, CDR2 SVGEGT. For the CDR3, the DNA is TGTGCCAGCAGTGCACGACAGGGGGCGGGCGCGAATGAGCAGTTCTTC. This gives the protein CASSARQGAGANEQFF.

In this sample, this clonotype turned up a few times. CDR3 loop: CASSSGGQNIQYF. For the CDR3, the DNA is TGTGCCAGCAGTTCAGGGGGCCAAAACATTCAGTACTTC. The chain is built from TRBV12-3 or TRBV12-4 and TRBJ2-4, with 8 bases aligning to TRBD1. J lost 5 bases, V lost 4 bases, and 1 base had no gene match. The CDR3 loop spans 13 amino acids.

This clonotype was counted only a few times. The V gene is TRBV2, the J gene TRBJ2-1; perhaps TRBD2 as D (6 bases). This CDR3 has 14 amino acids. Trimming cost V 5 bases and J 9 bases, with 17 bases left between them. Germline CDR1 reads SNHLY; CDR2 reads FYNNEI. CDR3 loop: CASSSRLVRGEQFF. The CDR3 coding sequence is TGTGCCAGCAGTTCCCGACTAGTTCGGGGTGAGCAGTTCTTC.

There are many counts of this clonotype. The chain has TRBV7-6 and TRBJ1-1; 8 bases match TRBD1. CDR1 is SGHVS and CDR2 is FNYEAQ in the germline V gene. This CDR3 region has 15 residues. Trimming cost V 3 bases and J 2 bases; bases outside gene matches: 5. CDR3 nucleotide sequence: TGTGCCAGCAGCTTCCCAGGGGGCCAAAACACTGAAGCTTTCTTT. This gives the protein CASSFPGGQNTEAFF.

The chain is built from TRBV6-2 or TRBV6-3 and TRBJ2-7; the match to TRBD2 covers 8 bases. With V trimmed by 9 bases and J by 0 bases, 1 base remained unmatched. Germline CDR1 and CDR2: MNHEY and SVGEGT. The CDR3 sequence is 12 residues long. CDR3 nucleotide sequence: TGTGCCAGTAGCGGGATCTCCTACGAGCAGTACTTC. It is translated as CASSGISYEQYF.

The chain recombines TRBV18 with TRBJ1-2, with no clear D. The CDR3 runs 12 residues. Between the trimmed V and J ends, which lost 6 bases and 8 bases, there was a span of 13 bases. From germline, CDR1 is KGHSH and CDR2 LQKENI. The CDR3 protein is CASSLTQMGYTF. The CDR3 region has the DNA TGTGCCAGCTCCCTCACTCAGATGGGCTACACCTTC.

The chain carries TRBV5-4 and TRBJ2-6, with D unclear. Germline-derived CDR1 and CDR2 are SGHNT and YYREEE (reference sequence). The CDR3 is made up of 14 amino acids. Trimming pared 0 bases from V and 2 bases from J, leaving 3 bases between. The CDR3 DNA sequence: TGTGCCAGCAGCTTGGTCACTGGGGCCAACGTCCTGACTTTC. Its translation: CASSLVTGANVLTF.